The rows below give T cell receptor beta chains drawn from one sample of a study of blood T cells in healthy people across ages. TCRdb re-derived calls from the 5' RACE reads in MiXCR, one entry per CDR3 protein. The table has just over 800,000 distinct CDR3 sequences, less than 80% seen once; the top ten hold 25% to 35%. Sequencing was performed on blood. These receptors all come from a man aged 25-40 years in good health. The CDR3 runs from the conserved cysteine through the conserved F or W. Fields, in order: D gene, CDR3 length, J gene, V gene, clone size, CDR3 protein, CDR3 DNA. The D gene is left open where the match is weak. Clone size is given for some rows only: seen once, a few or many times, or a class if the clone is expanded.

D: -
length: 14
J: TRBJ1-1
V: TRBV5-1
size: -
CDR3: CASSLVRGNTEAFF
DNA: TGCGCCAGCAGCTTGGTGCGAGGGAACACTGAAGCTTTCTTT

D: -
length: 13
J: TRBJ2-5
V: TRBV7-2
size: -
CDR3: CASSSYLDNEQYF
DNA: TGTGCCAGCAGCTCGTATTTGGACAATGAGCAGTACTTC

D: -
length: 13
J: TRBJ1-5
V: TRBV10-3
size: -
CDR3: CAISDGREQPQHF
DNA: TGTGCCATCAGCGACGGGCGGGAACAGCCCCAGCATTTT

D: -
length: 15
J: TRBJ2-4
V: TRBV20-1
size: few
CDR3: CSAATREAGENIQYF
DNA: TGCAGTGCAGCAACCCGGGAAGCAGGGGAAAACATTCAGTACTTC

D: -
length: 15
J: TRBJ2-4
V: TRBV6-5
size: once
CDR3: CASSSTRGVGNIQYF
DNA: TGTGCCAGCAGTTCCACCAGGGGGGTCGGGAACATTCAGTACTTC

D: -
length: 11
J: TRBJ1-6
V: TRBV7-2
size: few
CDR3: CASRQSSPLHF
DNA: TGTGCCAGCAGGCAGAGTTCACCCCTCCACTTT

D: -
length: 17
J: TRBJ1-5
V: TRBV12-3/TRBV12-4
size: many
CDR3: CASSLSAGRGNNQPQHF
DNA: TGTGCCAGCAGCCTTAGCGCGGGCAGAGGAAACAATCAGCCCCAGCATTTT

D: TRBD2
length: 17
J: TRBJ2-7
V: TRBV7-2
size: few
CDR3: CASSLVSVLAGGYEQYF
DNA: TGTGCCAGCAGCTTAGTTAGTGTCCTAGCGGGGGGGTACGAGCAGTACTTC

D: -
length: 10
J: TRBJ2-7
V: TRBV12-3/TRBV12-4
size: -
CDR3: CASSLRDQYF
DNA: TGTGCCAGCAGTTTAAGGGACCAGTACTTC

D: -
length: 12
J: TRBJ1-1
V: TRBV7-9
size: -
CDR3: CASTSTGHEAFF
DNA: TGTGCCAGCACCTCGACGGGGCATGAAGCTTTCTTT

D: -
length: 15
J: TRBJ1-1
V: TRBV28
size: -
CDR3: CASSLTYQGSTEAFF
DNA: TGTGCCAGCAGTTTGACCTACCAGGGGTCCACTGAAGCTTTCTTT

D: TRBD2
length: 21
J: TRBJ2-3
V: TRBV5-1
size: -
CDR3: CASSLDRGLAGGPRDTDTQYF
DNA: TGCGCCAGCAGCTTGGACAGGGGACTAGCGGGGGGGCCTCGGGACACAGATACGCAGTATTTT

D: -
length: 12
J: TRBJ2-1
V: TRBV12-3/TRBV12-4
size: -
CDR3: CASSLAGTGGFF
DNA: TGTGCCAGCAGTTTAGCCGGGACTGGAGGGTTCTTC

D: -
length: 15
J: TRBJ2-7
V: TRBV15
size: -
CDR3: CATSRTIYNLYEQYF
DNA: TGTGCCACCAGCAGAACCATCTATAATCTTTACGAGCAGTACTTC

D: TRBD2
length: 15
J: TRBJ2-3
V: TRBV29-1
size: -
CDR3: CSVVRGAGLQDTQYF
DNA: TGCAGCGTGGTTCGGGGAGCGGGGTTGCAAGATACGCAGTATTTT

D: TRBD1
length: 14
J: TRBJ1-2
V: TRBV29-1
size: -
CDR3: CSVFGQGASYGYTF
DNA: TGCAGCGTATTCGGACAGGGGGCGAGCTATGGCTACACCTTC

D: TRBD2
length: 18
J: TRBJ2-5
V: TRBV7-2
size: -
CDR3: CASSSPTPGLAGQETQYF
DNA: TGTGCCAGCAGCTCCCCCACACCGGGACTAGCGGGGCAAGAGACCCAGTACTTC

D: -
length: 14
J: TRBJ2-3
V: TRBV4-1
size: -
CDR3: CASSQVGSRSTQYF
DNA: TGCGCCAGCAGCCAAGTCGGCAGCAGGAGTACGCAGTATTTT

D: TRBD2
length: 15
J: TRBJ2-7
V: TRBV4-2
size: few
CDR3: CASSEVTSGSYEQYF
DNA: TGTGCCAGCAGCGAAGTGACTAGCGGTTCCTACGAGCAGTACTTC

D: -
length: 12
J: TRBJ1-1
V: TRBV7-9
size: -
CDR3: CASSLVVAEAFF
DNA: TGTGCCAGCAGCTTAGTAGTCGCTGAAGCTTTCTTT

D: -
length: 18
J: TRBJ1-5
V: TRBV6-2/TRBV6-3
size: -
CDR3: CASSPIGRRFGSNQPQHF
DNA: TGTGCCAGCAGCCCGATCGGACGGCGCTTTGGGAGTAATCAGCCCCAGCATTTT

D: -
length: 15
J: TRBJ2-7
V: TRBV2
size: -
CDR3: CASSDPGLIIYEQYF
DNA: TGTGCCAGCAGTGACCCCGGGCTGATTATCTACGAGCAGTACTTC

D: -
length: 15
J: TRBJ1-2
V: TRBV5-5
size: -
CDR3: CASSLNRLITYGYTF
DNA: TGTGCCAGCAGTTTAAATCGACTTATAACCTATGGCTACACCTTC

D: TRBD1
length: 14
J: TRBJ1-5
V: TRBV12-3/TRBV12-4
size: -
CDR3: CASISGGEGKPQHF
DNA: TGTGCCAGCATCTCAGGGGGCGAGGGTAAGCCCCAGCATTTT

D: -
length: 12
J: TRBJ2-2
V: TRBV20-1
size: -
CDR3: CSASVGVGELFF
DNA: TGCAGTGCTAGTGTTGGCGTGGGGGAGCTGTTTTTT

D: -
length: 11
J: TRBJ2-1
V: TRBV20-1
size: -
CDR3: CSASSWGEQFF
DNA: TGCAGTGCTAGCTCTTGGGGGGAGCAGTTCTTC

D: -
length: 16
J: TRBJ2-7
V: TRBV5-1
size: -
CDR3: CASSSLSAGHTYEQYF
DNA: TGCGCCAGCAGCTCGCTCAGCGCAGGTCACACCTACGAGCAGTACTTC

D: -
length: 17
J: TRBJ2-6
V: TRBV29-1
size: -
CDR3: CSVPYFDGTSGANVLTF
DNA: TGCAGCGTTCCATATTTCGACGGTACTTCTGGGGCCAACGTCCTGACTTTC

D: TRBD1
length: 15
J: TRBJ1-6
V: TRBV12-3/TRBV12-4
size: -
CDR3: CASSGRQGGNSPLHF
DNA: TGTGCCAGCAGTGGCAGACAGGGAGGGAATTCACCCCTCCACTTT

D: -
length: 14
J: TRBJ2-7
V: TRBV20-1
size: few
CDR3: CSATIPWVGHEQYF
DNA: TGCAGTGCTACCATTCCCTGGGTGGGCCACGAGCAGTACTTC

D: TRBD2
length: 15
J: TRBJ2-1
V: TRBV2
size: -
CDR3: CASRLAGGVYNEQFF
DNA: TGTGCCAGCAGACTAGCGGGGGGCGTTTACAATGAGCAGTTCTTC

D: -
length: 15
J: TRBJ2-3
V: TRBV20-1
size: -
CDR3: CSARDAEGLTDTQYF
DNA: TGCAGTGCTAGAGATGCGGAAGGGCTCACAGATACGCAGTATTTT

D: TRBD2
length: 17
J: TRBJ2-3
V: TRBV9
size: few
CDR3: CASSVDGGDYGTDTQYF
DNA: TGTGCCAGCAGCGTAGACGGTGGGGACTACGGCACAGATACGCAGTATTTT

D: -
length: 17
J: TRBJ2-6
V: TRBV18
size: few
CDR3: CASSPQEVLSGANVLTF
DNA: TGTGCCAGCTCACCACAGGAGGTTCTCTCTGGGGCCAACGTCCTGACTTTC

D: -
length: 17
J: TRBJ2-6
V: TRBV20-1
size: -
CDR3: CSARVRSQGSGANVLTF
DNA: TGCAGTGCTAGAGTTCGATCTCAGGGTTCCGGGGCCAACGTCCTGACTTTC

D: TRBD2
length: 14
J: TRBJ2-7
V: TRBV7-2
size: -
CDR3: CASSLWEGTYEQYF
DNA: TGTGCCAGCAGCTTATGGGAGGGGACCTACGAGCAGTACTTC

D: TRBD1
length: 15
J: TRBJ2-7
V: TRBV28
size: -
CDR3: CASRTPGQGYNEQYF
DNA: TGTGCCAGCAGGACACCGGGACAGGGGTACAATGAGCAGTACTTC

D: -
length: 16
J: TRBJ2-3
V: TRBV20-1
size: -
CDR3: CSARDIGEVSTDTQYF
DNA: TGCAGTGCTAGAGATATTGGGGAGGTCAGCACAGATACGCAGTATTTT

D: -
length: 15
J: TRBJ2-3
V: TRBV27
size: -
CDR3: CASSLSAGIGDTQYF
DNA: TGTGCCAGCAGTTTATCCGCGGGGATCGGAGATACGCAGTATTTT

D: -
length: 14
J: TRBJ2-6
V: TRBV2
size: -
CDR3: CASETGSGANVLTF
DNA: TGTGCCAGCGAGACAGGTTCTGGGGCCAACGTCCTGACTTTC

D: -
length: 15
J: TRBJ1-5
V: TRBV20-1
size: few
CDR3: CSARDLWGTNQPQHF
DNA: TGCAGTGCTAGAGATCTGTGGGGGACGAATCAGCCCCAGCATTTT

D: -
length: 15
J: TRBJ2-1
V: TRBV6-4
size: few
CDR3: CASSEDGLSYNEQFF
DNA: TGTGCCAGCAGTGAAGACGGACTCTCCTACAATGAGCAGTTCTTC

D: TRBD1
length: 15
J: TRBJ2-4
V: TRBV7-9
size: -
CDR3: CASSPVGDRVREQYF
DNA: TGTGCCAGCAGCCCAGTAGGGGACAGGGTAAGGGAGCAGTACTTC